Listed below are T cell receptor beta chains from one sample, sequenced in a study of blood T cell repertoires in COVID-19. Only in-frame clones appear in the TCRdb table, and some are missing; sequencing was by immunoSEQ multiplex PCR. The data contain more than 75,000 clones, 70% to 90% of them singletons. Sequences were obtained from peripheral blood. Receptors originate from a man at least 80 years old with active or convalescent COVID-19. The CDR3 runs from the conserved cysteine through the conserved F or W. Each record gives: clone size, V gene, J gene, D gene, CDR3 protein, CDR3 DNA. D genes are given only for firm matches. Clone size is shown for a subset of rows, as once, few, many or a class of expanded clone.

clone_size: .; v_call: TRBV2; j_call: TRBJ2-7; d_call: .; cdr3_aa: CASSWRQAQGEQYF; cdr3_nt: TGTGCCAGCAGTTGGCGACAGGCTCAGGGGGAGCAGTACTTC
clone_size: .; v_call: TRBV19; j_call: TRBJ1-2; d_call: .; cdr3_aa: CASSITGGTNYGYTF; cdr3_nt: TGTGCCAGTAGTATTACCGGGGGAACCAACTATGGCTACACCTTC
clone_size: .; v_call: TRBV6-5; j_call: TRBJ2-1; d_call: .; cdr3_aa: CASSPSELSYNEQFF; cdr3_nt: TGTGCCAGCAGTCCAAGCGAACTCTCCTACAATGAGCAGTTCTTC
clone_size: .; v_call: TRBV7-9; j_call: TRBJ2-2; d_call: .; cdr3_aa: CASSFWQSNTGELFF; cdr3_nt: TGTGCCAGCAGCTTTTGGCAGTCTAACACCGGGGAGCTGTTTTTT
clone_size: once; v_call: TRBV5-4; j_call: TRBJ2-7; d_call: .; cdr3_aa: CASSLLAVSSYEQYF; cdr3_nt: TGTGCCAGCAGCTTGCTGGCCGTCAGCTCCTACGAGCAGTACTTC
clone_size: .; v_call: TRBV2; j_call: TRBJ2-3; d_call: .; cdr3_aa: CASNAGGSTDTQYF; cdr3_nt: TGTGCCAGCAACGCCGGCGGGAGCACAGATACGCAGTATTTT
clone_size: .; v_call: TRBV5-8; j_call: TRBJ2-4; d_call: .; cdr3_aa: CASPPGDSLHPLAKNIQYF; cdr3_nt: TGTGCCAGCCCCCCGGGGGACAGCCTACACCCCCTAGCCAAAAACATTCAGTACTTC
clone_size: once; v_call: TRBV2; j_call: TRBJ2-7; d_call: TRBD1; cdr3_aa: CASSLGQGADEQYF; cdr3_nt: TGTGCCAGCAGTCTCGGACAGGGGGCAGACGAGCAGTACTTC
clone_size: .; v_call: TRBV6-5; j_call: TRBJ1-6; d_call: TRBD1; cdr3_aa: CASSTGQVRASPLHF; cdr3_nt: TGTGCCAGCAGTACGGGACAGGTCCGCGCTTCACCCCTCCACTTT
clone_size: .; v_call: TRBV7-8; j_call: TRBJ2-3; d_call: TRBD1; cdr3_aa: CASSLTGGADTQYF; cdr3_nt: TGTGCCAGCAGCTTGACAGGGGGTGCAGATACGCAGTATTTT
clone_size: .; v_call: TRBV6-6; j_call: TRBJ1-1; d_call: .; cdr3_aa: CASRVQGSNTEAFF; cdr3_nt: TGTGCCAGCAGGGTCCAGGGATCGAACACTGAAGCTTTCTTT
clone_size: .; v_call: TRBV28; j_call: TRBJ2-7; d_call: TRBD2; cdr3_aa: CASSGDYYEQYF; cdr3_nt: TGTGCCAGCAGTGGGGACTACTACGAGCAGTACTTC
clone_size: .; v_call: TRBV5-1; j_call: TRBJ2-7; d_call: TRBD2; cdr3_aa: CASSLVASGSSEQYF; cdr3_nt: TGCGCCAGCAGCTTGGTGGCTAGCGGGAGCAGCGAGCAGTACTTC
clone_size: .; v_call: TRBV30; j_call: TRBJ2-1; d_call: .; cdr3_aa: CAWQEGLGGSNEQFF; cdr3_nt: TGTGCCTGGCAGGAGGGGCTCGGTGGGAGCAATGAGCAGTTCTTC
clone_size: .; v_call: TRBV19; j_call: TRBJ1-1; d_call: TRBD1; cdr3_aa: CASSIGTVNTEAFF; cdr3_nt: TGTGCCAGTAGTATTGGGACAGTGAACACTGAAGCTTTCTTT
clone_size: .; v_call: TRBV9; j_call: TRBJ1-5; d_call: .; cdr3_aa: CASSEGVRGAQPQHF; cdr3_nt: TGTGCCAGCAGCGAAGGGGTCCGGGGGGCTCAGCCCCAGCATTTT
clone_size: .; v_call: TRBV24-1; j_call: TRBJ2-1; d_call: TRBD1; cdr3_aa: CATSDARGQNNEQFF; cdr3_nt: TGTGCCACCAGTGACGCCAGGGGGCAGAACAATGAGCAGTTCTTC
clone_size: .; v_call: TRBV28; j_call: TRBJ2-4; d_call: TRBD1; cdr3_aa: CASSSGQGGKNIQYF; cdr3_nt: TGTGCCAGCAGTTCCGGACAGGGAGGAAAAAACATTCAGTACTTC
clone_size: once; v_call: TRBV7-8; j_call: TRBJ2-7; d_call: TRBD2; cdr3_aa: CASSLEGFGTSVYEQYF; cdr3_nt: TGTGCCAGCAGCTTAGAGGGGTTCGGGACTAGCGTCTACGAGCAGTACTTC